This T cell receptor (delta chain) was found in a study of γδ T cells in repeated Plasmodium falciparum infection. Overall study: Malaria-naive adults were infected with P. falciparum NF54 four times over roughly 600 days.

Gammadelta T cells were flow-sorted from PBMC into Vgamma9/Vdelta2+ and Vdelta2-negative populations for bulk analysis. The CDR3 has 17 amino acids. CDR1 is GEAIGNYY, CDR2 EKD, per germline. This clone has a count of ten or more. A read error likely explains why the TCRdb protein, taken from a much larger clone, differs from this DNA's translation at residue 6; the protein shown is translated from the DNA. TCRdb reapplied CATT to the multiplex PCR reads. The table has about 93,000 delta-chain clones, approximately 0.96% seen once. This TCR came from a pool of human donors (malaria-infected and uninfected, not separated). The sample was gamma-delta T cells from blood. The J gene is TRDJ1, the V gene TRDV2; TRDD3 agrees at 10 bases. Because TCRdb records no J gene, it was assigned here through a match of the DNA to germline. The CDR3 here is CAITSRWGIWDTDKLIF. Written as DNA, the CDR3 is TGTGCTATTACTAGTCGCTGGGGGATATGGGACACCGATAAACTCATCTTT.